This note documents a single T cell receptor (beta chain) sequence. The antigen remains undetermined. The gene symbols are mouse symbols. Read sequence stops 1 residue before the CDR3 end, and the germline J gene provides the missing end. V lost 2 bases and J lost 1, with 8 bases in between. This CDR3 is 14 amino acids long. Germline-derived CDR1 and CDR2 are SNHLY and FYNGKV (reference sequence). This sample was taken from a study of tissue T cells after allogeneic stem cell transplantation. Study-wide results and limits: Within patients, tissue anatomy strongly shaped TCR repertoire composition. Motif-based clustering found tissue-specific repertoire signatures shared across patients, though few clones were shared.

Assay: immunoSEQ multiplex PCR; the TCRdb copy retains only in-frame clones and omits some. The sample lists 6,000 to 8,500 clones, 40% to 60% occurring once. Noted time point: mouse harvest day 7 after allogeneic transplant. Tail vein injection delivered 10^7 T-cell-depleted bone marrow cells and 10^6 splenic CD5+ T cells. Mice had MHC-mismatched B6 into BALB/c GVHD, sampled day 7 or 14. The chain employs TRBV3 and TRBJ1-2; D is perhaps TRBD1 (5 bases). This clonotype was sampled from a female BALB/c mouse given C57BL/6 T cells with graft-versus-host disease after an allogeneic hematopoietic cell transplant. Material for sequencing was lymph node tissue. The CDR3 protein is CASSLSGRNSDYTF. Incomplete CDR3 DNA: TGTGCCAGCAGCTTATCAGGGAGAAACTCCGACTACACC.